This T cell receptor beta chain was profiled in a study of shared clonotypes between healthy human individuals. Background on the study: Two women and a few men aged 18 to 49 made up the donors. Study-wide findings and caveats: Generation probabilities were higher for clonotypes shared across all four sorted-subset donors than for unshared ones. Expectations were that clonotype sharing among donors would be affected by sequencing depth.

Donors had no recently reported acute infections or vaccinations and were HIV-negative. This clone was detected a few times. No antigen is known for it. Data came from immunoSEQ multiplex PCR; TCRdb stores just in-frame clones and leaves some out. The table lists fewer than 3 million clones, around 90% of them singletons. Germline trimming cut 2 bases from V and 8 bases from J; bases unmatched to any gene: 8. Germline assignment: CDR1 SGHTA and CDR2 FQGTGA. The CDR3 totals 16 residues. The sample taken for sequencing was naive CD4+ T cells from PBMCs. Subset specified: CD45RA+ positively selected. The receptor's source is a man aged 18 to 35 in good health. Some clones in this sample may be carry-over from other donors' samples. The chain links TRBV7-3 to TRBJ2-1; TRBD1 matches at 11 bases. The CDR3 coding sequence is TGTGCCAGCAGCTTACGTGGGACAGGGGGTAGCGATGAGCAGTTCTTC. Its translation is CASSLRGTGGSDEQFF.